The 29 T cell receptor beta chains below all came from one sample that was sequenced in a study of blood T cell repertoires in COVID-19. Measured with immunoSEQ multiplex PCR; TCRdb has only the in-frame clones, and not every one. The sample lists about 68,000 clones, approximately 86% seen once, with about 6% in the top ten. The sequenced material came from peripheral blood. The receptors were gathered from a man older than 75 with COVID-19, enrolled during active disease.

The rearrangement joins TRBV29-1 to TRBJ2-7; the D gene is possibly TRBD1 (5 bases). The CDR3 covers 18 residues. Deletions cut 2 bases from V and 0 bases from J, with 23 bases between. Germline V gene sequence: CDR1 SQVTM, CDR2 ANQGSEA. CDR3 in DNA: TGCAGCGTTGAAATGTACTCGAAGGACACTTCCATCTCCTACGAGCAGTACTTC. Protein: CSVEMYSKDTSISYEQYF.

This chain links TRBV2 with TRBJ1-4; the D is unclear. Trimming shortened V by 6 bases and J by 7 bases, and 9 bases separated the two germline ends. CDR1 is SNHLY and CDR2 is FYNNEI in the germline V gene. This CDR3 has 12 amino acids. CDR3 nucleotide sequence: TGTGCCAGCAGCCCCGCAGGTGAAAAACTGTTTTTT. Translating gives CASSPAGEKLFF.

This clone has a single count. V and J are TRBV20-1 and TRBJ1-1, with 7 bases fitting TRBD1. This CDR3 has 10 amino acids. Germline CDR1 is DFQATT and CDR2 is SNEGSKA (reference sequence). This chain's CDR3 is CSGDSNEAFF. CDR3 coding DNA: TGCAGCGGGGACAGTAACGAAGCTTTCTTT.

V usage is TRBV5-1 and J usage is TRBJ1-5; D is uncertain. The germline CDR1 and CDR2 sequences are SGHRS and YFSETQ. CDR3 length: 15 residues. Trimming removed 4 bases from V and 7 bases from J, with 18 bases in between. CDR3 nucleotides: TGCGCCAGCAGCCCCGGAGTCTCCATCGAGCAGCCCCAGCATTTT. It encodes CASSPGVSIEQPQHF. Looking up the rest from reference TRBV5-1 and TRBJ1-5 gives the full variable domain: KAGVTQTPRYLIKTRGQQVTLSCSPISGHRSVSWYQQTPGQGLQFLFEYFSETQRNKGNFPGRFSGRQFSNSRSEMNVSTLELGDSALYLCASSPGVSIEQPQHFGDGTRLSIL.

The CDR3 nucleotides read TGTGCCAGCAGTGAATCCCGGACAGGGGGCTATGGCTACACCTTC. This sequence encodes CASSESRTGGYGYTF. V is TRBV25-1 and J is TRBJ1-2; 10 bases fit TRBD1. Trimming took 1 base from V and 4 from J; bases not matched to a gene: 3. Per germline, CDR1 MGHDK and CDR2 SYGVNS. The CDR3 consists of 15 residues.

This clone was picked up one time. V gene TRBV13 combines with J gene TRBJ2-5; 8 bases line up with TRBD1. CDR3 length equals 15 residues. V trimming: 5 bases; J trimming: 5 bases; junction bases outside the gene matches: 10. The germline V gene encodes CDR1 PRHDT and CDR2 FYEKMQ (reference sequence). Here the CDR3 reads CASSLARGPLETQYF. The DNA for the CDR3 is TGTGCCAGCAGCCTGGCCAGGGGGCCGTTGGAGACCCAGTACTTC.

The chain has TRBV6-2 or TRBV6-3 and TRBJ1-5, with 12 bases lining up with TRBD1. The trim removed 5 bases at V and 6 bases at J, leaving 5 bases unmatched. This CDR3 has 15 amino acids. The germline CDR1 and CDR2 sequences are MNHEY and SVGEGT. CDR3 coding DNA: TGTGCCAGCAGTACCGGGACAGGGGGCTTTCAGCCCCAGCATTTT. This encodes CASSTGTGGFQPQHF.

The chain employs TRBV5-1 and TRBJ2-7; weak D call: TRBD1 (5 bases). V was clipped by 0 bases and J by 2 bases, with 12 bases between them. The CDR3 is 15 residues long. CDR1 and CDR2 from the germline V gene are SGHRS and YFSETQ. The CDR3 DNA sequence: TGCGCCAGCAGCTTGGAGGCACAGGTGGCCTACGAGCAGTACTTC. Protein: CASSLEAQVAYEQYF. Drawing the rest from reference TRBV5-1 and TRBJ2-7, the complete variable domain is KAGVTQTPRYLIKTRGQQVTLSCSPISGHRSVSWYQQTPGQGLQFLFEYFSETQRNKGNFPGRFSGRQFSNSRSEMNVSTLELGDSALYLCASSLEAQVAYEQYFGPGTRLTVT.

This clone appeared a single time. The chain has TRBV6-5 and TRBJ1-6, with 10 bases lining up with TRBD1. This CDR3 is built from 14 residues. CDR1 and CDR2 (germline): MNHEY, SVGAGI. V shed 8 bases, J shed 9 bases, and the junction held 7 bases outside the gene matches. For the CDR3, the DNA is TGTGCCAGCCGCTCCGGGACAGGGGTTTCACCCCTCCACTTT. It translates to CASRSGTGVSPLHF.

This clone was seen a single time. CDR3 amino acids: CASGPQDRLGEQYF. CDR3 bases: TGCGCCAGCGGACCCCAGGACAGGCTAGGCGAGCAGTACTTC. The chain has TRBV5-1 and TRBJ2-7; the match to TRBD1 covers 7 bases. Looked up from germline, CDR1 is SGHRS and CDR2 is YFSETQ. V dropped 7 bases and J dropped 6; count of bases not matched to a gene: 13. This CDR3 region has 14 residues.

This clone has a single count. The chain employs TRBV19 and TRBJ1-6; D not resolved. CDR1 LNHDA and CDR2 SQIVND come from the germline V gene (reference sequence). The V end was cut by 2 bases, the J end by 4 bases, with 6 bases between. The CDR3 length is 14 residues. CDR3 amino acids: CASSITPYNSPLHF. DNA for the CDR3: TGTGCCAGTAGTATAACACCTTATAATTCACCCCTCCACTTT.

The V call is TRBV9, the J call TRBJ2-1; 12 bases fit TRBD2. Germline values: CDR1 SGDLS, CDR2 YYNGEE. The V segment lost 4 bases and the J segment 4 bases; nucleotides outside the gene matches: 6. This CDR3 spans 16 amino acids. In DNA, the CDR3 is TGTGCCAGCAGCCCCACTAGCGGGGGGATTTACAATGAGCAGTTCTTC. This translates into CASSPTSGGIYNEQFF.

The rearrangement uses TRBV6-6 and TRBJ1-4; TRBD1 agrees at 9 bases. This CDR3 spans 15 amino acids. V shed 5 bases, J shed 4 bases, and the junction held 5 bases outside the gene matches. Germline-derived CDR1 and CDR2 are MNHNY and SVGAGI (reference sequence). The CDR3 sequence: CASSKQGASNEKLFF. DNA of the CDR3: TGTGCCAGCAGTAAACAGGGGGCTAGTAATGAAAAACTGTTTTTT.

There are a few counts of this clone. This rearrangement joins TRBV5-1 to TRBJ1-5, with 11 bases fitting TRBD1. CDR1 and CDR2 (germline): SGHRS, YFSETQ. V shed 0 bases and J 5 bases; nucleotides not matched to a gene: 4. The CDR3 has 16 amino acids. CDR3 nucleotide sequence: TGCGCCAGCAGCTTGGGAGGGACAGGGGGTTATCAGCCCCAGCATTTT. Encoded protein: CASSLGGTGGYQPQHF.

The chain combines TRBV2 with TRBJ1-2, with D uncertain. Per germline, CDR1 SNHLY and CDR2 FYNNEI. V lost 8 bases to trimming and J lost 5 bases, with 15 bases between them. The CDR3 spans 13 residues. CDR3 nucleotides: TGTGCCAGCGCCTTTTCGTCACTTTATGGCTACACCTTC. Protein product: CASAFSSLYGYTF.

This clone was detected only a few times. The rearrangement links TRBV9 to TRBJ1-1; perhaps TRBD1 as D (5 bases). CDR3 length: 14 amino acids. Germline lookup yields CDR1 SGDLS and CDR2 YYNGEE. Trimming cost V 4 bases and J 4 bases, with 14 bases left between them. The CDR3 loop reads CASSTGGWGTEAFF. DNA of the CDR3: TGTGCCAGCAGCACAGGAGGGTGGGGCACTGAAGCTTTCTTT. Full variable domain (outside the CDR3, taken from reference TRBV9 and TRBJ1-1): DSGVTQTPKHLITATGQRVTLRCSPRSGDLSVYWYQQSLDQGLQFLIQYYNGEERAKGNILERFSAQQFPDLHSELNLSSLELGDSALYFCASSTGGWGTEAFFGQGTRLTVV.

The chain is built from TRBV6-5 and TRBJ1-3; D uncertain. This CDR3 is built from 14 residues. Trimming cost V 5 bases and J 3 bases, with 11 bases left between them. Germline lookup yields CDR1 MNHEY and CDR2 SVGAGI. The CDR3 region has the DNA TGTGCCAGCAGTAACAGAGCCGGTGGAAACACCATATATTTT. It yields the protein CASSNRAGGNTIYF.

This chain connects TRBV13 to TRBJ2-3, with D unclear. Germline CDR1 and CDR2: PRHDT and FYEKMQ (reference sequence). The CDR3 sequence is 15 residues long. V lost 7 bases and J 0 bases, leaving 14 bases between the germline ends. This CDR3 is CASTPTPTSTDTQYF. The CDR3 bases are TGTGCCAGCACCCCGACACCCACTAGCACAGATACGCAGTATTTT.

This sequence joins TRBV5-5 and TRBJ1-2; no definite D call. The germline V and J ends were trimmed by 5 bases and 3 bases, with 11 bases remaining between them. Germline V gives CDR1 SGHKS, CDR2 YYEKEE (reference sequence). The CDR3 extends over 13 amino acids. The CDR3 spells CASSPDGDYGYTF. The CDR3 nucleotides are TGTGCCAGCAGTCCGGACGGGGACTATGGCTACACCTTC.

The chain uses TRBV5-1 and TRBJ1-4, with D possibly being TRBD1 (5 bases). Germline V gives CDR1 SGHRS, CDR2 YFSETQ. This CDR3 region has 16 residues. V was cut by 5 bases and J by 0 bases, with 14 bases left in between. This CDR3 is CASSLLTGATNEKLFF. The DNA for the CDR3 is TGCGCCAGCAGTCTTCTCACGGGGGCAACTAATGAAAAACTGTTTTTT. Supplemented by reference TRBV5-1 and TRBJ1-4, the full variable domain reads KAGVTQTPRYLIKTRGQQVTLSCSPISGHRSVSWYQQTPGQGLQFLFEYFSETQRNKGNFPGRFSGRQFSNSRSEMNVSTLELGDSALYLCASSLLTGATNEKLFFGSGTQLSVL.

This sequence joins TRBV5-1 and TRBJ1-6; TRBD1 is a possible D gene (6 bases). This CDR3 is 16 amino acids long. V was cut by 5 bases and J by 0 bases, with 12 bases left in between. Germline lookup yields CDR1 SGHRS and CDR2 YFSETQ. CDR3 amino acids: CASSPEGDSYNSPLHF. CDR3 coding DNA: TGCGCCAGCAGTCCCGAGGGGGACTCCTATAATTCACCCCTCCACTTT.

V is TRBV18 and J is TRBJ1-1; tentatively, D is TRBD1 (5 bases). The CDR3 runs to 15 residues. Germline values: CDR1 KGHSH, CDR2 LQKENI. The germline V and J ends were trimmed by 3 bases and 1 base, with 12 bases remaining between them. CDR3 sequence reads: CASSPSLTGNTEAFF. The CDR3 coding sequence is TGTGCCAGCTCACCCTCACTTACAGGGAACACTGAAGCTTTCTTT.

This clone showed up just a few times. The chain is built from TRBV5-5 and TRBJ1-1; D remains ambiguous. V lost 5 bases to trimming and J lost 8 bases, with 16 bases between them. This CDR3 region has 13 residues. Germline CDR1 reads SGHKS; CDR2 reads YYEKEE (reference sequence). The CDR3 reads CASSPGPSTEAFF. CDR3 bases: TGTGCCAGCAGTCCGGGTCCGAGTACCGAAGCTTTCTTT.

This chain joins TRBV6-2 or TRBV6-3 and TRBJ1-1; D unclear. Trimming cost V 4 bases and J 1 base, with 4 bases left between them. This CDR3 has 12 amino acids. Looked up from germline, CDR1 is MNHEY and CDR2 is SVGEGT. CDR3 sequence reads: CASSFQNTEAFF. CDR3 nucleotides: TGTGCCAGCAGTTTCCAGAACACTGAAGCTTTCTTT.

This chain joins TRBV12-3 or TRBV12-4 and TRBJ1-1; no clear D. The V gene lost 7 bases and the J gene lost 0 bases, with 9 bases spanning the gap. The CDR3 totals 13 residues. As DNA, the CDR3 is TGTGCCAGCAAGCCGGGTCTGAACACTGAAGCTTTCTTT. This gives the protein CASKPGLNTEAFF.

The rearrangement uses TRBV2 and TRBJ1-1, with D hard to call. V gave up 5 bases and J gave up 5 bases, with 9 bases separating them. The V gene's germline CDR1 is SNHLY and CDR2 FYNNEI. The CDR3 runs 12 residues. The CDR3 region has the DNA TGTGCCAGCAGTCAACATGATACTGAAGCTTTCTTT. Amino acid sequence: CASSQHDTEAFF.

V usage is TRBV15 and J usage is TRBJ1-2; D gene unclear. The CDR3 has 12 residues. The germline gives CDR1 LNHNV, CDR2 YYDKDF (reference sequence). V was pared by 0 bases and J by 7 bases, with 6 bases between. CDR3 loop: CATSRDGLGYTF. The CDR3 coding sequence is TGTGCCACCAGCAGAGATGGGCTTGGCTACACCTTC.

The chain is built from TRBV9 and TRBJ2-3; TRBD1 aligns across 9 bases. The CDR3 runs to 15 residues. In germline, CDR1 is SGDLS, CDR2 YYNGEE. V lost 0 bases and J lost 3; bases outside the gene matches: 2. The CDR3 sequence: CASSVATGGTDTQYF. CDR3 coding DNA: TGTGCCAGCAGCGTAGCGACAGGGGGGACAGATACGCAGTATTTT. Together with reference TRBV9 and TRBJ2-3, the CDR3 gives the full variable domain: DSGVTQTPKHLITATGQRVTLRCSPRSGDLSVYWYQQSLDQGLQFLIQYYNGEERAKGNILERFSAQQFPDLHSELNLSSLELGDSALYFCASSVATGGTDTQYFGPGTRLTVL.

The rearrangement uses TRBV3-1 (or the pseudogene TRBV3-2) and TRBJ2-3; the match to TRBD1 covers 11 bases. The length of the CDR3 is 17 residues. Germline V gene sequence: CDR1 LGHDT, CDR2 YNNKEL (reference sequence). V dropped 3 bases and J dropped 4; count of bases not matched to a gene: 9. This chain's CDR3 is CASSHYGQGARADTQYF. For the CDR3, the DNA is TGTGCCAGCAGCCATTATGGACAGGGGGCTAGGGCAGATACGCAGTATTTT.